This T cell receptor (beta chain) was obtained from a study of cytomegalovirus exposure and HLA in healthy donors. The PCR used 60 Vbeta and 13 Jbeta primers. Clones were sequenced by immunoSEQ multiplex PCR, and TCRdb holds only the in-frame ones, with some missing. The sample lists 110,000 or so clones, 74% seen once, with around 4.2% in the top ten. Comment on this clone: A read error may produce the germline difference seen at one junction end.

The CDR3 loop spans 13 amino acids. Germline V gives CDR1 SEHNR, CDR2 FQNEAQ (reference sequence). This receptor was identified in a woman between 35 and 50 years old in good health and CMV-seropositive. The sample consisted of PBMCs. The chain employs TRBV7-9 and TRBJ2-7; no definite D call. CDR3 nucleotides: TGTTCCAGCAGCTTAAGAACAGACTACGAGCAGTACTTC. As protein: CSSSLRTDYEQYF.